Below are 14 T cell receptor beta chains sequenced from a single sample in a study of T cell repertoires in cytomegalovirus infection. TCRdb re-derived calls from the reads in MiXCR, one entry per CDR3 protein. This table holds some 270,000 distinct CDR3 sequences, under 25% found once. No antigen has been assigned to these receptors. This material consisted of cultured PBMCs, taken from culture after CMV antigen stimulation. These receptors all come from a human donor in good health (CMV status not recorded). Some clones in this sample may be carry-over from other donors' samples.

The gene calls are TRBV9 and TRBJ2-3; 8 bases line up with TRBD1. CDR1 is SGDLS, CDR2 YYNGEE, per germline. The CDR3 is 14 amino acids. V lost 3 bases, J lost 3 bases, and 3 bases stayed unmatched. Here the CDR3 reads CASSETGATDTQYF. CDR3 nucleotide sequence: TGTGCCAGCAGCGAGACAGGGGCGACAGATACGCAGTATTTT.

This clonotype was observed a handful of times. The chain combines TRBV6-5 with TRBJ2-7, with 8 bases matching TRBD1. This CDR3 is 15 amino acids long. Germline values: CDR1 MNHEY, CDR2 SVGAGI. V lost 2 bases, J lost 1 base, and 4 bases stayed unmatched. The CDR3 protein is CASSYEGTGSYEQYF. CDR3 bases: TGTGCCAGCAGTTACGAAGGGACAGGTTCCTACGAGCAGTACTTC.

This clonotype was seen a handful of times. This chain joins TRBV12-3 or TRBV12-4 and TRBJ1-3; D might be TRBD1 (5 bases). This CDR3 region has 14 residues. Deletions cut 4 bases from V and 4 bases from J, with 11 bases between. This chain's CDR3 is CASSWAGIGNTIYF. CDR3 nucleotides: TGTGCCAGCAGTTGGGCAGGGATCGGAAACACCATATATTTT.

The chain employs TRBV29-1 and TRBJ2-5; 9 bases align to TRBD1. There are 16 residues in the CDR3. V lost 4 bases, J lost 4 bases, and 13 bases stayed unmatched. CDR1 is SQVTM, CDR2 ANQGSEA, per germline. CDR3 residues: CSVVHRDRAFLETQYF. The CDR3 DNA sequence: TGCAGCGTTGTCCACCGGGACAGGGCCTTTTTAGAGACCCAGTACTTC. The whole variable domain, remainder taken from reference TRBV29-1 and TRBJ2-5, is SAVISQKPSRDICQRGTSLTIQCQVDSQVTMMFWYRQQPGQSLTLIATANQGSEATYESGFVIDKFPISRPNLTFSTLTVSNMSPEDSSIYLCSVVHRDRAFLETQYFGPGTRLLVL.

This clonotype was counted between two and nine times. The chain employs TRBV15 and TRBJ1-1, with TRBD1 matching over 9 bases. Unmatched junction bases numbered 6, after V lost 1 base and J lost 3 bases. Germline loops: CDR1 LNHNV, CDR2 YYDKDF (reference sequence). The CDR3 runs 16 residues. The CDR3 DNA reads TGTGCCACCAGCAGAGCGACAGGGGGTCGGGACACTGAAGCTTTCTTT. Translating gives CATSRATGGRDTEAFF.

J is TRBJ2-5 and V is TRBV14; 9 bases are a match to TRBD1. Germline V lookup: CDR1 SGHDN, CDR2 FVKESK. After removal of 3 bases from V and 5 bases from J, the junction contained 7 bases not matched to a gene. The CDR3 spans 15 residues. CDR3 nucleotide sequence: TGTGCCAGCAGCCACCGGGACAGGGTGGCGGAGACCCAGTACTTC. Translating gives CASSHRDRVAETQYF.

This clonotype was detected many times. V usage is TRBV7-2 and J usage is TRBJ1-5; D is unresolved. The CDR3 runs to 13 residues. Trimming shortened V by 5 bases and J by 5 bases, and 10 bases separated the two germline ends. Germline CDR1 is SGHTA and CDR2 is FQGNSA. Written as DNA, the CDR3 is TGTGCCAGCAGCGCCGGGCTCCATCAGCCCCAGCATTTT. This encodes CASSAGLHQPQHF.

V gene TRBV7-9 combines with J gene TRBJ2-1, with TRBD2 identical over 7 bases. With 4 bases clipped from V and 7 bases from J, the junction kept 4 bases outside the gene matches. This CDR3 has 13 amino acids. Per the germline V gene, CDR1 is SEHNR and CDR2 is FQNEAQ (reference sequence). CDR3 region: CASSSGLENEQFF. The CDR3 coding sequence is TGTGCCAGCAGCTCAGGACTAGAGAATGAGCAGTTCTTC.

This sequence joins TRBV4-1 and TRBJ2-5; 11 positions agree with TRBD1. V dropped 1 base and J dropped 7; count of bases not matched to a gene: 2. Per the germline V gene, CDR1 is MGHRA and CDR2 is YSYEKL. The CDR3 totals 14 residues. The CDR3 nucleotides are TGCGCCAGCAGCCAAGTGGGGACAGGGGGGACCCAGTACTTC. Its translation: CASSQVGTGGTQYF.

This clonotype was seen only a few times. The rearrangement joins TRBV24-1 to TRBJ1-1, with D possibly being TRBD1 (6 bases). V lost 7 bases to trimming and J lost 6 bases, with 29 bases between them. Germline assignment: CDR1 KGHDR and CDR2 SFDVKD. The CDR3 extends over 18 amino acids. CDR3 residues: CATSDRQAHSRCCPEAFF. DNA for the CDR3: TGTGCCACCAGCGACCGACAGGCCCATTCTCGTTGTTGCCCTGAAGCTTTCTTT.

The chain joins TRBV6-6 to TRBJ1-2; a possible D gene is TRBD1 (5 bases). Trimming pared 0 bases from V and 2 bases from J, leaving 7 bases between. The CDR3 consists of 14 residues. Germline V gene lookup returns CDR1 MNHNY and CDR2 SVGAGI (reference sequence). In DNA form, the CDR3 reads TGTGCCAGCAGTTACTCGGAGGGGAACTATGGCTACACCTTC. Translation: CASSYSEGNYGYTF.

There are many counts of this clonotype. V usage is TRBV7-2 and J usage is TRBJ2-1, with 10 positions matching TRBD2. V gave up 7 bases and J gave up 7 bases; unmatched junction bases: 10. The germline V gene encodes CDR1 SGHTA and CDR2 FQGNSA. The CDR3 contains 15 residues. This chain's CDR3 is CASTPGGSGRNEQFF. DNA of the CDR3: TGTGCCAGCACCCCAGGGGGTAGCGGGAGGAATGAGCAGTTCTTC.

This clonotype was seen many times. This chain uses TRBV7-6 with TRBJ2-5; no reliable D call. Germline CDR1 is SGHVS and CDR2 is FNYEAQ. The CDR3 covers 11 residues. V was trimmed by 1 base and J by 10 bases, leaving 7 bases between them. The CDR3 here is CASSLEGIQYF. The CDR3 DNA reads TGTGCCAGCAGCTTAGAAGGAATCCAGTACTTC.

V and J are TRBV7-2 and TRBJ1-5; D unclear. Germline loops: CDR1 SGHTA, CDR2 FQGNSA. Trimming removed 5 bases from V and 0 bases from J, with 11 bases in between. This CDR3 is 15 amino acids long. The CDR3 loop is CASSPRRNSNQPQHF. The CDR3, as DNA: TGTGCCAGCAGCCCAAGACGGAATAGCAATCAGCCCCAGCATTTT.